Presented here are 28 T cell receptor beta chains from one specimen sequenced in a study of shared clonotypes between healthy human individuals (dated by TCRdb to 2020 to 2021). The library came from the immunoSEQ multiplex PCR assay. In TCRdb, the immuneACCESS table is reduced to in-frame sequences with V and J assigned. These tables do not hold every clone; where another copy was compared, an unresolved V gene accounts for under half, and the others remain unexplained. The sample contains around 560,000 clones, roughly 96% of them found a single time. Jointly, the top ten make up over 0.095% of the sample. CD8 naive samples were obtained by positive selection for CCR7 among CD45RO-negative cells, yielding a CD45RA+CCR7+ population from which TemRA cells were excluded. Sequences were obtained from naive CD8+ T cells sorted from blood. The intended sense of this specimen's cell subset or site label: CD45RA+CCR7+. The receptors stem from a woman in her twenties or thirties in good health.

As DNA, the CDR3 is TGTGCCAGCAGCCCCCTTTTTGGGAGCGGGTTCAGCACAGATACGCAGTATTTT. Translated, it gives CASSPLFGSGFSTDTQYF. J is TRBJ2-3 and V is TRBV11-2, with D maybe TRBD2 (6 bases). CDR3 length: 18 residues. Germline V gives CDR1 SGHAT, CDR2 FQNNGV. V lost 5 bases to trimming and J lost 0 bases, with 21 bases between them.

This chain joins TRBV9 and TRBJ2-5; weak D call: TRBD2 (6 bases). The germline V gene encodes CDR1 SGDLS and CDR2 YYNGEE. This CDR3 has 13 residues. Deletions cut 0 bases from V and 5 bases from J, with 8 bases between. The CDR3 DNA reads TGTGCCAGCAGCGTAGGGGACTTCGAGACCCAGTACTTC. Translation: CASSVGDFETQYF.

This clone was observed many times. The chain links TRBV28 to TRBJ2-7; D may match TRBD1 or TRBD2 (6 bases each). Per the germline V gene, CDR1 is MDHEN and CDR2 is SYDVKM. Trimming pared 7 bases from V and 2 bases from J, leaving 18 bases between. This CDR3 has 15 residues. The CDR3 loop is CASKTVRRGAYEQYF. In DNA, the CDR3 is TGTGCCAGCAAGACCGTGCGGAGGGGGGCCTACGAGCAGTACTTC.

This sequence joins TRBV28 and TRBJ2-1; D is unclear. Trimming left V 6 bases short and J 12 bases short, with 18 bases between. The CDR3 totals 13 residues. Germline V lookup: CDR1 MDHEN, CDR2 SYDVKM. This CDR3 is CASSLGPKKGQFF. In DNA form, the CDR3 reads TGTGCCAGCAGCCTTGGACCGAAAAAGGGGCAGTTCTTC.

This sequence joins TRBV29-1 and TRBJ1-2; 8 bases align to TRBD1. There are 13 residues in the CDR3. Per germline, CDR1 SQVTM and CDR2 ANQGSEA. CDR3 DNA: TGCAGTGCACAGGGGGGAACTAACTATGGCTACACCTTC. Translating it yields CSAQGGTNYGYTF.

The rearrangement uses TRBV5-6 and TRBJ2-5; D is unclear. The end of the DNA aligns better with TRBJ2-7, so the J call may be wrong. The CDR3 length is 14 residues. The V gene's germline CDR1 is SGHDT and CDR2 YYEEEE. The CDR3: CASSLAGKFYEQYF. The CDR3 DNA is TGTGCCAGCAGCTTGGCCGGCAAGTTCTACGAGCAGTACTTC.

V gene TRBV30 combines with J gene TRBJ2-7; D possibly uses TRBD1 or TRBD2 (5 bases each). V was trimmed by 2 bases and J by 3 bases, leaving 20 bases between them. The germline V gene encodes CDR1 GTSNPN and CDR2 SVGIG (reference sequence). This CDR3 region has 16 residues. CDR3 residues: CAWSIPPGTRRYEQYF. In DNA, the CDR3 is TGTGCCTGGAGTATCCCCCCGGGGACCCGGCGCTACGAGCAGTACTTC.

This clone has only one observation. The V gene is TRBV27, the J gene TRBJ2-3; D is unclear. Trimming shortened V by 3 bases and J by 13 bases, and 17 bases separated the two germline ends. Germline-derived CDR1 and CDR2 are MNHEY and SMNVEV (reference sequence). This CDR3 has 13 residues. The CDR3 DNA is TGTGCCAGCAGTTTCTTCTACCCTTTAGTCGAGTATTTT. It is translated as CASSFFYPLVEYF.

The chain carries TRBV19 and TRBJ2-7, with D perhaps TRBD2 (5 bases). The length of the CDR3 is 13 residues. The germline V and J ends were trimmed by 5 bases and 3 bases, with 11 bases remaining between them. CDR1 and CDR2 from the germline V gene are LNHDA and SQIVND (reference sequence). The CDR3 nucleotides are TGTGCCAGTAGTGAACGGGGAGACTACGAGCAGTACTTC. This encodes CASSERGDYEQYF. The whole variable domain, remainder taken from reference TRBV19 and TRBJ2-7, is DGGITQSPKYLFRKEGQNVTLSCEQNLNHDAMYWYRQDPGQGLRLIYYSQIVNDFQKGDIAEGYSVSREKKESFPLTVTSAQKNPTAFYLCASSERGDYEQYFGPGTRLTVT.

This clone was found once. The rearrangement uses TRBV19 and TRBJ2-1, with a tentative D call TRBD2 (6 bases). The V gene lost 0 bases and the J gene lost 7 bases, with 19 bases spanning the gap. The CDR3 sequence is 17 residues long. The germline V gene encodes CDR1 LNHDA and CDR2 SQIVND (reference sequence). CDR3 protein: CASSIDLEVAAGNEQFF. In nucleotides, the CDR3 is TGTGCCAGTAGTATAGATCTGGAGGTAGCGGCTGGGAATGAGCAGTTCTTC.

The chain is built from TRBV4-1 and TRBJ2-1; 14 nucleotides align to TRBD2. V was pared by 3 bases and J by 9 bases, with 4 bases of the junction left unmatched. The CDR3 is made up of 15 amino acids. Germline assignment: CDR1 MGHRA and CDR2 YSYEKL. The CDR3 reads CASSQGTSGSLEQFF. CDR3 DNA: TGCGCCAGCAGCCAGGGGACTAGCGGGAGTCTTGAGCAGTTCTTC.

The chain combines TRBV27 with TRBJ2-1; D perhaps matches TRBD1 (5 bases). With 0 bases removed from V and 0 bases from J, the gap between germline ends came to 6 bases. Germline-derived CDR1 and CDR2 are MNHEY and SMNVEV (reference sequence). This CDR3 spans 15 amino acids. CDR3 protein: CASSLSQGSYNEQFF. The CDR3 DNA is TGTGCCAGCAGTTTATCTCAGGGCTCCTACAATGAGCAGTTCTTC.

The DNA for the CDR3 is TGTGCCACTAGGACTAGCGGGAGCAGTACCTACAATGAGCAGTTCTTC. Translating gives CATRTSGSSTYNEQFF. V gene TRBV27 combines with J gene TRBJ2-1; 13 nucleotides match TRBD2. V lost 10 bases to trimming and J lost 2 bases; unmatched junction nucleotides: 8. This CDR3 contains 16 residues. Germline V lookup: CDR1 MNHEY, CDR2 SMNVEV (reference sequence).

The chain combines TRBV28 with TRBJ1-2; 8 bases match TRBD1. Germline assignment: CDR1 MDHEN and CDR2 SYDVKM. The J segment lost 8 bases and the V segment lost 3 bases, leaving 11 bases of the junction unmatched. The CDR3 runs to 15 residues. Written as DNA, the CDR3 is TGTGCCAGCAGTTTCTTGACAGGGGATTTCTCGGGCTACACCTTC. Translating it yields CASSFLTGDFSGYTF.

V gene TRBV5-4 combines with J gene TRBJ2-1; 16 positions match TRBD2. The CDR3 is made up of 19 amino acids. V shed 2 bases and J 0 bases; nucleotides not matched to a gene: 5. CDR1 SGHNT and CDR2 YYREEE come from the germline V gene (reference sequence). CDR3 nucleotide sequence: TGTGCCAGCAGCTTTGCGGGACTAGCGGGAGGGCACTCCTACAATGAGCAGTTCTTC. Translating it yields CASSFAGLAGGHSYNEQFF. The entire variable domain, with the rest obtained from reference TRBV5-4 and TRBJ2-1, is as follows: ETGVTQSPTHLIKTRGQQVTLRCSSQSGHNTVSWYQQALGQGPQFIFQYYREEENGRGNFPPRFSGLQFPNYSSELNVNALELDDSALYLCASSFAGLAGGHSYNEQFFGPGTRLTVL.

This chain connects TRBV29-1 to TRBJ2-7; D might be TRBD1 (6 bases). This CDR3 is 12 amino acids long. V was clipped by 7 bases and J by 1 base, with 11 bases between them. Germline CDR1 is SQVTM and CDR2 is ANQGSEA. CDR3 protein: CSGGTNSYEQYF. In DNA form, the CDR3 reads TGCAGCGGGGGGACAAATTCCTACGAGCAGTACTTC.

The J gene is TRBJ2-1, the V gene TRBV28; 14 bases align to TRBD2. Germline V gene lookup returns CDR1 MDHEN and CDR2 SYDVKM. This CDR3 contains 15 residues. V trimming: 6 bases; J trimming: 9 bases; junction bases outside the gene matches: 7. CDR3 loop: CASRPGTSGSGEQFF. CDR3 bases: TGTGCCAGCAGGCCAGGGACTAGCGGGAGTGGTGAGCAGTTCTTC.

The V call is TRBV5-1, the J call TRBJ2-2, with unresolved D. The CDR3 runs to 17 residues. Germline V gene sequence: CDR1 SGHRS, CDR2 YFSETQ. V was shortened by 6 bases and J by 0 bases, with 18 bases between the two germline ends. The CDR3 loop is CASTPSRITANTGELFF. CDR3 DNA sequence: TGCGCCAGCACCCCATCAAGGATTACCGCGAACACCGGGGAGCTGTTTTTT.

This sequence joins TRBV19 and TRBJ2-1; D unclear. CDR1 and CDR2 (germline): LNHDA, SQIVND (reference sequence). V lost 4 bases and J lost 0, with 19 bases in between. The CDR3 extends over 18 amino acids. The chain's CDR3 is CASSKVYRPNSSYNEQFF. CDR3 DNA: TGTGCCAGTAGTAAAGTATATCGGCCAAACAGCTCCTACAATGAGCAGTTCTTC.

The CDR3 nucleotides are TGCGCCAGCAGTCGAGACAGGGCATCGGGCGAGCAGTACTTC. Amino acid sequence: CASSRDRASGEQYF. This chain links TRBV10-1 with TRBJ2-7; 7 nucleotides align to TRBD1. Trimming cost V 5 bases and J 6 bases; bases outside gene matches: 10. CDR1 and CDR2 from the germline V gene are WNHNN and SYGVQD (reference sequence). The CDR3 covers 14 residues.

The J gene is TRBJ1-1, the V gene TRBV6-1; D is ambiguous. CDR1 is MNHNS, CDR2 SASEGT, per germline. The CDR3 has 10 residues. V gave up 6 bases and J gave up 4 bases, with 3 bases separating them. The CDR3 spells CASRATEAFF. The CDR3, as DNA: TGTGCCAGCAGGGCCACTGAAGCTTTCTTT.

This rearrangement joins TRBV29-1 to TRBJ2-7; D tentatively reads TRBD1 or TRBD2 (7 bases each). Germline V gives CDR1 SQVTM, CDR2 ANQGSEA. The CDR3 contains 13 residues. V was cut by 7 bases and J by 7 bases, with 20 bases left in between. The CDR3 coding sequence is TGCAGCGCCCAAGGGGGCGGGAGTGGGGAGCAGTACTTC. This translates into CSAQGGGSGEQYF.

The chain combines TRBV27 with TRBJ1-1, with 7 bases that match TRBD1. Trimming removed 6 bases from V and 3 bases from J; junction bases left unmatched: 7. Germline-derived CDR1 and CDR2 are MNHEY and SMNVEV (reference sequence). The CDR3 contains 14 residues. The CDR3 DNA reads TGTGCCAGCAGAAGGGGGCTTTTGGACACTGAAGCTTTCTTT. Translation: CASRRGLLDTEAFF.

The J gene is TRBJ2-3, the V gene TRBV28, with D perhaps given as TRBD1 or TRBD2 (5 bases each). This CDR3 has 15 amino acids. The V end was cut by 3 bases, the J end by 0 bases, with 10 bases between. Looked up from germline, CDR1 is MDHEN and CDR2 is SYDVKM. The CDR3 loop reads CASSLRGASTDTQYF. The DNA of the CDR3 is TGTGCCAGCAGTTTGAGAGGGGCTAGCACAGATACGCAGTATTTT.

The V and J genes are TRBV2 and TRBJ1-1, with TRBD1 as a possible D gene (6 bases). Trimming cost V 8 bases and J 5 bases, with 15 bases left between them. This CDR3 comprises 13 residues. Per the germline V gene, CDR1 is SNHLY and CDR2 is FYNNEI. The CDR3: CASGRQVMTEAFF. The CDR3 nucleotides are TGTGCCAGCGGGCGACAGGTTATGACTGAAGCTTTCTTT.

The chain combines TRBV28 with TRBJ2-7; tentatively, D is TRBD1 or TRBD2 (5 bases each). Per germline, CDR1 MDHEN and CDR2 SYDVKM. V lost 8 bases and J lost 3, with 14 bases in between. The CDR3 is 13 residues long. The CDR3 here is CASRDSSVYEQYF. The CDR3 bases are TGTGCCAGCCGAGACAGTAGCGTCTACGAGCAGTACTTC.

V is TRBV28 and J is TRBJ1-1; D perhaps matches TRBD1 (5 bases). Germline values: CDR1 MDHEN, CDR2 SYDVKM. The CDR3 contains 14 residues. Trimming shortened V by 4 bases and J by 0 bases, and 9 bases separated the two germline ends. Here the CDR3 DNA reads TGTGCCAGCAGTTCTTTGACAGTGAACACTGAAGCTTTCTTT. Its protein product is CASSSLTVNTEAFF.

The chain uses TRBV7-8 and TRBJ1-1, with D unresolved. The germline V gene encodes CDR1 SGHVS and CDR2 FQNEAQ. CDR3 size: 14 residues. The V end lost 5 bases, the J end lost 3 bases, and 13 bases lay between the germline ends. DNA of the CDR3: TGTGCCAGCAGCGCACGGGCCGGGGACACTGAAGCTTTCTTT. Translated, it gives CASSARAGDTEAFF.